This is a list of T cell receptor beta chains from one sample in a study of cytomegalovirus exposure and HLA in healthy donors. Data came from immunoSEQ multiplex PCR; TCRdb stores just in-frame clones and leaves some out. The sample lists around 140,000 clones, over 60% occurring once. Sequenced: PBMCs. These receptor sequences come from a young woman in good health and CMV-seronegative. Both conserved end residues are part of each CDR3. A D gene is named only where the DNA matches it firmly. The listing skips clone size in some rows; elsewhere it reads once, few, many or a size class.

V gene	J gene	CDR3 length	clone size	D gene	CDR3 DNA	CDR3 protein
TRBV2	TRBJ2-1	12	NA	NA	TGTGCCAGCAAAGGGGGTTACAATGAGCAGTTCTTC	CASKGGYNEQFF
TRBV6-1	TRBJ1-2	16	NA	TRBD1	TGTGCCAGCAGTGAACCAGTAGGGACAGTTAACTATGGCTACACCTTC	CASSEPVGTVNYGYTF
TRBV11-2	TRBJ1-1	15	once	NA	TGTGCCAGCAGCTTAAGTACAACAACGAACACTGAAGCTTTCTTT	CASSLSTTTNTEAFF
TRBV9	TRBJ2-5	15	NA	NA	TGTGCCAGCAGCGTGGGAGGGGGGGCCCAAGAGACCCAGTACTTC	CASSVGGGAQETQYF
TRBV11-2	TRBJ1-4	15	once	NA	TGTGCCAGCAGCCCCCGTGCAGGATGGAATGAAAAACTGTTTTTT	CASSPRAGWNEKLFF
TRBV28	TRBJ1-5	18	once	NA	TGTGCCAGCAGTTCCAATCCTAACCAGGGCTTTGACAATCAGCCCCAGCATTTT	CASSSNPNQGFDNQPQHF
TRBV5-5	TRBJ1-6	15	few	NA	TGTGCCAGCAGCTTGGCCGGGCGGACAAATTCACCCCTCCACTTT	CASSLAGRTNSPLHF
TRBV2	TRBJ1-5	15	NA	NA	TGTGCCAGCAGTGGGCTCAGAGGAACCAATCAGCCCCAGCATTTT	CASSGLRGTNQPQHF
TRBV4-1	TRBJ1-1	16	NA	NA	TGCGCCAGCAGCCAAGATGACAGTAACATGAACACTGAAGCTTTCTTT	CASSQDDSNMNTEAFF
TRBV7-8	TRBJ2-7	18	NA	TRBD1	TGTGCCAGCAGCAGGGACAGGGTCTTCCTTTCTACCTCCTACGAGCAGTACTTC	CASSRDRVFLSTSYEQYF
TRBV27	TRBJ1-1	13	NA	NA	TGTGCCAGCAGTTTCAGCAGGGACACTGAAGCTTTCTTT	CASSFSRDTEAFF
TRBV7-9	TRBJ2-2	12	NA	NA	TGTGCCAGCAGCTTAAAGCCCGGGGAGCTGTTTTTT	CASSLKPGELFF
TRBV11-2	TRBJ2-2	13	NA	NA	TGTGCCAGCAGCCAGGCAGGAACCGGGGAGCTGTTTTTT	CASSQAGTGELFF